A single sample is the source of the 27 T cell receptor beta chains below, sequenced in a study of OX40 agonist ivuxolimab in advanced cancers. Some clones are missing from TCRdb's copy, which holds only in-frame ones; the method was immunoSEQ multiplex PCR. The top ten hold under 0.85% of the sample, which has about 110,000 clones, approximately 89% seen once. The sample in question was CD4+ or CD8+ T cells sorted from blood, obtained in a trial of the OX40 agonist ivuxolimab. Source of these receptors: an adult with an advanced solid tumor such as melanoma, head and neck, liver or kidney cancer.

The J gene is TRBJ1-2, the V gene TRBV19, with D perhaps TRBD1 (5 bases). CDR1 is LNHDA, CDR2 SQIVND, per germline (reference sequence). CDR3 size: 14 residues. V was clipped by 7 bases and J by 2 bases, with 14 bases between them. The CDR3 nucleotides are TGTGCCAGTACTCGGGACCTAGACAACTATGGCTACACCTTC. It is translated as CASTRDLDNYGYTF.

The CDR3, as DNA: TGTGCCAGCAGCTTAGCCACATCGGCTTACTATGGCTACACCTTC. It yields the protein CASSLATSAYYGYTF. This rearrangement joins TRBV7-2 to TRBJ1-2; D unresolved. CDR1 is SGHTA and CDR2 is FQGNSA in the germline V gene. The CDR3 has 15 residues. The V and J ends lost 0 bases and 3 bases respectively, with 11 bases between them.

J is TRBJ1-1 and V is TRBV18; a possible D gene is TRBD1 (6 bases). The CDR3 sequence is 19 residues long. Looked up from germline, CDR1 is KGHSH and CDR2 is LQKENI. The V gene lost 0 bases and the J gene lost 1 base, with 21 bases spanning the gap. The CDR3 coding sequence is TGTGCCAGCTCACCACCACCAAGCCGGACCCCGGGACAGAACACTGAAGCTTTCTTT. Its translation is CASSPPPSRTPGQNTEAFF.

The chain combines TRBV11-3 with TRBJ1-2, with no clear D. Germline loops: CDR1 SGHNT, CDR2 YENEEA. Trimming pared 1 base from V and 2 bases from J, leaving 8 bases between. The length of the CDR3 is 14 residues. This CDR3 is CASSLGPANYGYTF. For the CDR3, the DNA is TGTGCCAGCAGCTTAGGTCCAGCGAACTATGGCTACACCTTC.

The rearrangement links TRBV7-8 to TRBJ1-4; maybe TRBD1 (5 bases). The ends were cut back, 5 bases at V and 4 bases at J, with 14 bases in the middle. The CDR3 has 15 amino acids. CDR1 is SGHVS and CDR2 is FQNEAQ in the germline V gene. In nucleotides, the CDR3 is TGTGCCAGCAGCCCCGAGGGGAGGTTTAATGAAAAACTGTTTTTT. It is translated as CASSPEGRFNEKLFF.

The V gene is TRBV27, the J gene TRBJ2-2, with 8 bases lining up with TRBD1. The CDR3 has 16 residues. Germline-derived CDR1 and CDR2 are MNHEY and SMNVEV (reference sequence). The V and J ends lost 7 bases and 2 bases, in that order; junction bases with no gene match: 9. Here the CDR3 reads CASIWAGQVNTGELFF. CDR3 DNA sequence: TGTGCCAGCATATGGGCGGGACAGGTTAACACCGGGGAGCTGTTTTTT.

J is TRBJ2-7 and V is TRBV6-5; TRBD2 matches at 7 bases. CDR1 MNHEY and CDR2 SVGAGI come from the germline V gene. The CDR3 runs 14 residues. J gave up 0 bases and V 8 bases, and 7 bases lay outside the gene matches. CDR3 protein: CASRGGFSSYEQYF. The CDR3 region has the DNA TGTGCCAGCCGCGGGGGTTTTAGCTCCTACGAGCAGTACTTC.

The V and J genes are TRBV5-1 and TRBJ2-3, with D perhaps given as TRBD1 or TRBD2 (5 bases each). The CDR3 is 14 amino acids. Trimming pared 3 bases from V and 1 base from J, leaving 9 bases between. CDR1 is SGHRS and CDR2 is YFSETQ in the germline V gene. The DNA of the CDR3 is TGCGCCAGCAGCTCCGGGGACCGCACAGATACGCAGTATTTT. It translates to CASSSGDRTDTQYF. The variable domain in full, with the rest retrieved from reference TRBV5-1 and TRBJ2-3, is KAGVTQTPRYLIKTRGQQVTLSCSPISGHRSVSWYQQTPGQGLQFLFEYFSETQRNKGNFPGRFSGRQFSNSRSEMNVSTLELGDSALYLCASSSGDRTDTQYFGPGTRLTVL.

This clone has a handful of counts. J is TRBJ1-5 and V is TRBV7-9, with D possibly matching TRBD1 (6 bases). The CDR3 has 15 amino acids. The V gene's germline CDR1 is SEHNR and CDR2 FQNEAQ (reference sequence). The V end was cut by 5 bases, the J end by 5 bases, with 16 bases between. The CDR3 loop is CASSPRGARDQPQHF. CDR3 sequence (DNA): TGTGCCAGCAGCCCTCGGGGGGCGCGGGATCAGCCCCAGCATTTT.

This clone appeared a few times. The chain is built from TRBV19 and TRBJ2-7, with 8 bases lining up with TRBD1. Per germline, CDR1 LNHDA and CDR2 SQIVND (reference sequence). The CDR3 totals 15 residues. V lost 1 base and J lost 5; bases outside the gene matches: 7. The CDR3 DNA sequence: TGTGCCAGTAGTATAGCTGCGACAGGGGAGCACGAGCAGTACTTC. It encodes CASSIAATGEHEQYF.

The chain carries TRBV5-1 and TRBJ1-5, with 9 positions matching TRBD1. Germline V CDR1 and CDR2: SGHRS, YFSETQ. V lost 0 bases to trimming and J lost 4 bases; unmatched junction nucleotides: 2. The CDR3 is 15 residues long. The CDR3 DNA sequence: TGCGCCAGCAGCTTGGGGGACAGGGAGAATCAGCCCCAGCATTTT. Protein: CASSLGDRENQPQHF.

V gene TRBV18 combines with J gene TRBJ1-5; the D gene is possibly TRBD1 (5 bases). The germline gives CDR1 KGHSH, CDR2 LQKENI. This CDR3 is 14 amino acids long. Between the trimmed V and J ends, which lost 3 bases and 5 bases, there was a span of 11 bases. DNA for the CDR3: TGTGCCAGCTCACCCCCGGGACCCCATCAGCCCCAGCATTTT. Protein: CASSPPGPHQPQHF. Variable domain in full (rest from reference TRBV18 and TRBJ1-5): NAGVMQNPRHLVRRRGQEARLRCSPMKGHSHVYWYRQLPEEGLKFMVYLQKENIIDESGMPKERFSAEFPKEGPSILRIQQVVRGDSAAYFCASSPPGPHQPQHFGDGTRLSIL.

The chain uses TRBV19 and TRBJ2-2; 8 bases line up with TRBD1. The length of the CDR3 is 15 residues. With V trimmed by 3 bases and J by 6 bases, 6 bases remained unmatched. Germline V gives CDR1 LNHDA, CDR2 SQIVND (reference sequence). The CDR3 DNA is TGTGCCAGTAGTATGTGGACAGGGCGAGCCGGGGAGCTGTTTTTT. Protein sequence: CASSMWTGRAGELFF.

This chain connects TRBV18 to TRBJ2-1; TRBD1 matches 7 bases. V trimming: 5 bases; J trimming: 13 bases; junction bases outside the gene matches: 14. Germline-derived CDR1 and CDR2 are KGHSH and LQKENI. CDR3 size: 14 residues. CDR3 coding DNA: TGTGCCAGCTCAGGCCGGGACAGACATACCCTACAGTTCTTC. Amino acid sequence: CASSGRDRHTLQFF.

The chain links TRBV7-6 to TRBJ2-7, with D perhaps being TRBD1 or TRBD2 (6 bases each). The germline V gene encodes CDR1 SGHVS and CDR2 FNYEAQ. The CDR3 runs 15 residues. V dropped 5 bases and J dropped 10 bases, with 24 bases sitting between them. CDR3 DNA sequence: TGTGCCAGCAGCCTTCAGGGAGGTGTGGAGGGGGACCAGTACTTC. Translating gives CASSLQGGVEGDQYF.

CDR3 amino acids: CASSPGLAGGQVQYF. CDR3 DNA sequence: TGTGCCAGCTCACCAGGACTAGCGGGGGGGCAGGTGCAGTACTTC. This chain joins TRBV18 and TRBJ2-7; 15 bases map to TRBD2. This CDR3 comprises 15 residues. The V segment lost 2 bases and the J segment 9 bases; nucleotides outside the gene matches: 5. Germline CDR1 and CDR2: KGHSH and LQKENI.

This chain links TRBV10-3 with TRBJ2-3; D is uncertain. Germline CDR1 ENHRY, CDR2 SYGVKD. CDR3 length: 14 amino acids. V was cut by 2 bases and J by 3 bases, with 9 bases left in between. The CDR3 DNA reads as TGTGCCATCAGTGAGCATCCTAGAACAGATACGCAGTATTTT. Amino acids: CAISEHPRTDTQYF.

The chain couples TRBV29-1 to TRBJ1-4, with 7 positions matching TRBD1. The V and J ends lost 6 bases and 4 bases, in that order; junction bases with no gene match: 5. Per the germline V gene, CDR1 is SQVTM and CDR2 is ANQGSEA. CDR3 length: 13 amino acids. In nucleotides, the CDR3 is TGCAGCGTCAGGACAGGAGATAATGAAAAACTGTTTTTT. Its translation: CSVRTGDNEKLFF. Full variable domain (missing parts from reference TRBV29-1 and TRBJ1-4): SAVISQKPSRDICQRGTSLTIQCQVDSQVTMMFWYRQQPGQSLTLIATANQGSEATYESGFVIDKFPISRPNLTFSTLTVSNMSPEDSSIYLCSVRTGDNEKLFFGSGTQLSVL.

J is TRBJ2-5 and V is TRBV15; D is possibly TRBD1 (6 bases). V lost 0 bases to trimming and J lost 3 bases, with 14 bases between them. CDR1 is LNHNV and CDR2 is YYDKDF in the germline V gene (reference sequence). The CDR3 consists of 16 residues. CDR3 nucleotides: TGTGCCACCAGCAGAGATTGGTGGGCAGGGGAAGAGACCCAGTACTTC. Protein sequence: CATSRDWWAGEETQYF.

V and J are TRBV27 and TRBJ2-4, with no clear D. From germline, CDR1 is MNHEY and CDR2 SMNVEV (reference sequence). The CDR3 spans 15 residues. V was pared by 4 bases and J by 5 bases, with 15 bases between. The DNA of the CDR3 is TGTGCCAGCAGTTCCTACCACGAGAAGGAAAACATTCAGTACTTC. This gives the protein CASSSYHEKENIQYF.

This chain links TRBV5-5 with TRBJ2-7; D unresolved. V was shortened by 0 bases and J by 3 bases, with 10 bases between the two germline ends. The CDR3 totals 14 residues. The V gene's germline CDR1 is SGHKS and CDR2 YYEKEE (reference sequence). The CDR3 protein is CASSLEVSFYEQYF. The CDR3 DNA reads as TGTGCCAGCAGCTTGGAGGTGTCTTTCTACGAGCAGTACTTC.

The chain joins TRBV29-1 to TRBJ2-7; D possibly uses TRBD1 or TRBD2 (5 bases each). Germline values: CDR1 SQVTM, CDR2 ANQGSEA. V was clipped by 2 bases and J by 3 bases, with 8 bases between them. This CDR3 has 12 amino acids. CDR3 sequence reads: CSVELGVYEQYF. In nucleotides, the CDR3 is TGCAGCGTTGAACTGGGGGTCTACGAGCAGTACTTC.

The CDR3 DNA follows: TGCAGCGTGGGGGACAACACCGGGGAGCTGTTTTTT. It translates to CSVGDNTGELFF. This chain links TRBV29-1 with TRBJ2-2; the D gene could be TRBD1 or TRBD2 (5 bases each). V lost 6 bases, J lost 2 bases, and 7 bases lay in between. The CDR3 runs 12 residues. CDR1 is SQVTM, CDR2 ANQGSEA, per germline.

The chain combines TRBV6-1 with TRBJ1-3; 9 bases align to TRBD1. CDR3 size: 15 residues. The junction had 5 bases not matched to a gene; V was cut back by 4 bases and J by 4 bases. Per the germline V gene, CDR1 is MNHNS and CDR2 is SASEGT. The CDR3 is CASSAPGTGGNTIYF. The CDR3 coding sequence is TGTGCCAGCAGTGCCCCCGGGACAGGGGGAAACACCATATATTTT.

This clone was detected a few times. The gene calls are TRBV29-1 and TRBJ1-4; 7 nucleotides agree with TRBD1. Trimming removed 4 bases from V and 5 bases from J; junction bases left unmatched: 4. Per the germline V gene, CDR1 is SQVTM and CDR2 is ANQGSEA. The CDR3 runs to 13 residues. The CDR3 spells CSVGGQTNEKLFF. CDR3 bases: TGCAGCGTTGGGGGACAGACGAATGAAAAACTGTTTTTT. The variable domain in full, completed from reference TRBV29-1 and TRBJ1-4, reads SAVISQKPSRDICQRGTSLTIQCQVDSQVTMMFWYRQQPGQSLTLIATANQGSEATYESGFVIDKFPISRPNLTFSTLTVSNMSPEDSSIYLCSVGGQTNEKLFFGSGTQLSVL.

The chain combines TRBV7-2 with TRBJ2-5; D uncertain. CDR3 length: 14 residues. V lost 3 bases and J lost 2, with 10 bases in between. From germline, CDR1 is SGHTA and CDR2 FQGNSA. The CDR3 nucleotides are TGTGCCAGCAGCTTCTTTGGGCAGCAAGAGACCCAGTACTTC. Its translation: CASSFFGQQETQYF.

The V gene is TRBV30, the J gene TRBJ2-2, with TRBD2 as a possible D gene (6 bases). CDR1 is GTSNPN, CDR2 SVGIG, per germline (reference sequence). The CDR3 length is 14 residues. Trimming shortened V by 2 bases and J by 5 bases, and 12 bases separated the two germline ends. This CDR3 is CAWSPDYMTGELFF. In DNA form, the CDR3 reads TGTGCCTGGAGTCCGGACTATATGACCGGGGAGCTGTTTTTT.